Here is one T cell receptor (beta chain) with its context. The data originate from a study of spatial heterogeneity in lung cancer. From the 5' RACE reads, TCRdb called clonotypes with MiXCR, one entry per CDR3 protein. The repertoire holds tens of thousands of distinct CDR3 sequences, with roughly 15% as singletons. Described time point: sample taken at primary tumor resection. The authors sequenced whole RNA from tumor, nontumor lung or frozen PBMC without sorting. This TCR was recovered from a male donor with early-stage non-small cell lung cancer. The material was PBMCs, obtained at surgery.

The CDR3 DNA reads TGTGCCAGCAGTGCAGACCCTAGCGGGGGTTACAATGAGCAGTTCTTC. This encodes CASSADPSGGYNEQFF. The chain joins TRBV6-1 to TRBJ2-1; 10 nucleotides line up with TRBD2. V was pared by 4 bases and J by 4 bases, with 7 bases of the junction left unmatched. CDR1 and CDR2 (germline): MNHNS, SASEGT. This CDR3 comprises 16 residues.